Presented here are 14 T cell receptor beta chains from one specimen sequenced in a study of shared clonotypes between healthy human individuals (TCRdb year 2020). CD8 naive samples consisted of CD45RO-negative cells that were positively selected for CCR7, yielding a CD45RA+CCR7+ population without TemRA cells. Library preparation employed the immunoSEQ multiplex PCR assay. TCRdb obtained this table from immuneACCESS and retained in-frame rearrangements with V and J assigned. These tables miss some clones; where compared with another copy, unresolved V genes account for less than half of the shortfall, and the remainder is unexplained. The sample table contains about 2.1 million clones; only one count was recorded for around 93% of them. The ten largest clonotypes hold under 2% of the sample. The sample taken for sequencing was naive CD8+ T cells from PBMCs. The sample's cell subset or site label, decoded: CD45RA+CCR7+. The receptors stem from a man in his late teens or twenties in good health. Some clones in this sample may be carry-over from other donors' samples.

For this clone: Within the sample, other DNA sequences also encode this same CDR3. The rearrangement uses TRBV2 and TRBJ2-7; perhaps TRBD2 as D (6 bases). Germline CDR1 reads SNHLY; CDR2 reads FYNNEI. Deletions cut 6 bases from V and 0 bases from J, with 9 bases between. The CDR3 is made up of 13 amino acids. CDR3 sequence reads: CASSPGSSYEQYF. The CDR3 DNA sequence: TGTGCCAGCAGCCCCGGGAGCTCCTACGAGCAGTACTTC.

The gene calls are TRBV9 and TRBJ2-5; D uncertain. This CDR3 contains 13 residues. Trimming pared 1 base from V and 3 bases from J, leaving 7 bases between. Germline lookup yields CDR1 SGDLS and CDR2 YYNGEE. CDR3 sequence (DNA): TGTGCCAGCAGCGTACAAAACGAAGAGACCCAGTACTTC. Its translation: CASSVQNEETQYF.

The chain employs TRBV19 and TRBJ2-1, with 8 bases fitting TRBD1. CDR1 is LNHDA and CDR2 is SQIVND in the germline V gene (reference sequence). With V trimmed by 1 base and J by 0 bases, 8 bases remained unmatched. The CDR3 loop spans 18 amino acids. CDR3 amino acids: CASSIGTGPYLSYNEQFF. The CDR3 DNA follows: TGTGCCAGTAGTATAGGGACAGGGCCCTACCTCTCCTACAATGAGCAGTTCTTC.

This sequence joins TRBV6-1 and TRBJ2-7; 9 nucleotides line up with TRBD1. The CDR3 is 13 residues long. Germline values: CDR1 MNHNS, CDR2 SASEGT. J gave up 6 bases and V 10 bases, and 10 bases lay outside the gene matches. The CDR3 loop is CAISGTGYFEQYF. The CDR3 DNA follows: TGTGCCATCTCCGGGACAGGGTATTTCGAGCAGTACTTC.

The gene calls are TRBV10-3 and TRBJ2-7; TRBD1 might be the D (6 bases). This CDR3 region has 15 residues. Trimming shortened V by 11 bases and J by 2 bases, and 22 bases separated the two germline ends. Germline lookup yields CDR1 ENHRY and CDR2 SYGVKD. The DNA for the CDR3 is TGTGCCGCGTCACCAAGATTCGACAGGCCCTACGAGCAGTACTTC. Residues: CAASPRFDRPYEQYF.

V and J are TRBV27 and TRBJ1-1; D possibly corresponds to TRBD1 (5 bases). CDR3 size: 14 residues. CDR1 is MNHEY and CDR2 is SMNVEV in the germline V gene (reference sequence). V lost 3 bases and J lost 6, with 14 bases in between. CDR3 DNA sequence: TGTGCCAGCAGTTTGATTGGTGGGGGAGCTGAAGCTTTCTTT. Translation: CASSLIGGGAEAFF.

As for this clone: The same CDR3 can be traced to other DNA sequences in this sample. The chain is built from TRBV5-1 and TRBJ2-7; D remains unclear. Deletions cut 0 bases from V and 4 bases from J, with 5 bases between. The CDR3 loop spans 12 amino acids. Germline values: CDR1 SGHRS, CDR2 YFSETQ. Written as DNA, the CDR3 is TGCGCCAGCAGCTTGGGGCTGTACGAGCAGTACTTC. Protein: CASSLGLYEQYF.

The CDR3 region has the DNA TGTGCCAGCAGCTTGGGGCAGAACAATCAGCCCCAGCATTTT. Protein sequence: CASSLGQNNQPQHF. The V and J genes are TRBV5-6 and TRBJ1-5; D is uncertain. Trimming stripped 0 bases from V and 3 bases from J, with 7 bases between. Germline values: CDR1 SGHDT, CDR2 YYEEEE. The CDR3 covers 14 residues.

V usage is TRBV4-1 and J usage is TRBJ2-5; no clear D gene. The J call could be wrong; TRBJ2-7 is a better fit for the DNA end. Germline V gene sequence: CDR1 MGHRA, CDR2 YSYEKL. This CDR3 comprises 16 residues. This chain's CDR3 is CASSQDSVIRSYEQYF. The CDR3 bases are TGCGCCAGCAGCCAAGATTCGGTAATACGCTCCTACGAGCAGTACTTC.

This chain uses TRBV6-1 with TRBJ2-4, with D perhaps being TRBD1 or TRBD2 (5 bases each). Deletions cut 2 bases from V and 0 bases from J, with 20 bases between. Germline CDR1 is MNHNS and CDR2 is SASEGT. CDR3 length: 19 amino acids. The CDR3 DNA reads TGTGCCAGCAGTGAAACCGGGGCCTTAAGGGTCCTAGCCAAAAACATTCAGTACTTC. Translation: CASSETGALRVLAKNIQYF.

The J gene is TRBJ1-5, the V gene TRBV27, with D hard to call. Germline V gene lookup returns CDR1 MNHEY and CDR2 SMNVEV (reference sequence). The ends were cut back, 6 bases at V and 9 bases at J, with 15 bases in the middle. There are 13 residues in the CDR3. CDR3 DNA sequence: TGTGCCAGCAGCCTCGACCCAAAGGTGCCCCAGCATTTT. It yields the protein CASSLDPKVPQHF.

The rearrangement joins TRBV5-5 to TRBJ1-2, with 10 bases identical to TRBD1. The CDR3 extends over 20 amino acids. With V trimmed by 1 base and J by 2 bases, 17 bases remained unmatched. Germline CDR1 SGHKS, CDR2 YYEKEE (reference sequence). The chain's CDR3 is CASSLYWLPSGTGDNYGYTF. The CDR3 nucleotides are TGTGCCAGCAGCTTGTATTGGCTTCCTTCCGGGACAGGGGACAACTATGGCTACACCTTC.

This chain connects TRBV7-8 to TRBJ2-5; D may be TRBD1 (5 bases). The CDR3 has 15 amino acids. V lost 1 base and J lost 4, with 13 bases in between. The germline gives CDR1 SGHVS, CDR2 FQNEAQ. CDR3 protein: CASSLVPGKGETQYF. DNA of the CDR3: TGTGCCAGCAGCTTAGTTCCAGGGAAGGGAGAGACCCAGTACTTC. Together with reference TRBV7-8 and TRBJ2-5, the CDR3 gives the full variable domain: GAGVSQSPRYKVAKRGQDVALRCDPISGHVSLFWYQQALGQGPEFLTYFQNEAQLDKSGLPSDRFFAERPEGSVSTLKIQRTQQEDSAVYLCASSLVPGKGETQYFGPGTRLLVL.

This clone has only a few counts. The identical CDR3 is also encoded by other nucleotide sequences in the sample. J is TRBJ2-1 and V is TRBV5-6; TRBD2 aligns across 8 bases. Germline CDR1 reads SGHDT; CDR2 reads YYEEEE. The CDR3 has 16 residues. J lost 2 bases, V lost 0 bases, and 4 bases had no gene match. CDR3 amino acids: CASSLGASGPYNEQFF. The CDR3 DNA sequence: TGTGCCAGCAGCTTGGGGGCTAGCGGGCCCTACAATGAGCAGTTCTTC.